This TCR beta chain was sequenced in a study of human T cells and chemical hapten exposure. TCRdb called the RACE reads again in MiXCR, with one record for every CDR3 protein. The sample lists 150,000 to 200,000 distinct CDR3 sequences, roughly 15% seen once, with 1.5% to 2% in the top ten. This clonotype has a handful of counts. The antigen remains undetermined. Germline assignment: CDR1 DFQATT and CDR2 SNEGSKA (reference sequence). The germline V and J ends were trimmed by 6 bases and 7 bases, with 15 bases remaining between them. The CDR3 totals 13 residues. Study outcomes and limitations: Expanded TCRs made up significantly more big CDR3 similarity clusters than controls did.

Time point described: patch test 1, 2 weeks after DPC sensitization. Regarding treatment: therapeutic diphenylcyclopropenone sensitization with weekly scalp DPC. The material was whole blood, obtained in connection with sensitization to the hapten diphenylcyclopropenone (DPC). This TCR came from a woman younger than 45 with alopecia areata. Some clones in this sample may be carry-over from other donors' samples. This chain connects TRBV20-1 to TRBJ1-4; possible D gene TRBD1, 5 bases. The CDR3 DNA sequence: TGCAGTGCCAGGACGGGGGGAAGTGAAAAACTGTTTTTT. Translated, it gives CSARTGGSEKLFF.